One sample yielded the 13 T cell receptor beta chains listed below, sequenced in a study of T cells in Graves' hyperthyroidism and ophthalmopathy. The TCR beta CDR3 regions underwent amplification using RNA transcripts as the source. When the TCR CDR3 underwent first-round RT-PCR, the HTBI primer set was used. A single record per CDR3 protein comes from TCRdb applying MiXCR to the multiplex PCR reads. The repertoire holds over 250,000 distinct CDR3 sequences, less than 30% seen once, with 25% to 30% in the top ten. What was sequenced was blood. The receptor source for this set is a man in his forties with Graves' hyperthyroidism that later progressed to Graves' ophthalmopathy.

This clonotype has a single count. The rearrangement joins TRBV6-5 to TRBJ1-1; D might be TRBD1 (5 bases). The CDR3 consists of 15 residues. CDR1 MNHEY and CDR2 SVGAGI come from the germline V gene. V lost 0 bases and J lost 3, with 11 bases in between. CDR3 in amino acids: CASSYSGRLDTEAFF. The DNA of the CDR3 is TGTGCCAGCAGTTACTCGGGACGGTTGGACACTGAAGCTTTCTTT.

This clonotype was counted at least ten times. This chain joins TRBV6-1 and TRBJ2-5, with D perhaps matching TRBD1 or TRBD2 (5 bases each). Between the trimmed V and J ends, which lost 4 bases and 5 bases, there was a span of 29 bases. The CDR3 totals 19 residues. The germline gives CDR1 MNHNS, CDR2 SASEGT. Here the CDR3 DNA reads TGTGCCAGCAGTGGAAGAGAGAGACCTCGGGACGCTACCTGGGAGACCCAGTACTTC. Protein sequence: CASSGRERPRDATWETQYF.

The chain's CDR3 is CASSFGLDTEAFF. CDR3 sequence (DNA): TGTGCCAGTAGTTTTGGGTTGGACACTGAAGCTTTCTTT. This sequence joins TRBV19 and TRBJ1-1, with unresolved D. CDR3 length equals 13 residues. With 5 bases removed from V and 3 bases from J, the gap between germline ends came to 10 bases. Germline-derived CDR1 and CDR2 are LNHDA and SQIVND (reference sequence).

The chain links TRBV29-1 to TRBJ2-7; D gene ambiguous. V dropped 7 bases and J dropped 3 bases, with 13 bases sitting between them. Germline V gene data show CDR1 as SQVTM and CDR2 as ANQGSEA. The CDR3 consists of 12 residues. Written as DNA, the CDR3 is TGCAGCGGTACGGATAATGGCTACGAGCAGTACTTC. Amino acid sequence: CSGTDNGYEQYF.

This clonotype showed up many times. The CDR3 spells CASSPLAHEQYF. In DNA form, the CDR3 reads TGTGCCAGCTCACCACTAGCCCACGAGCAGTACTTC. This chain joins TRBV18 and TRBJ2-7; D is unresolved. Germline V gene lookup returns CDR1 KGHSH and CDR2 LQKENI. V was trimmed by 1 base and J by 5 bases, leaving 6 bases between them. The CDR3 runs 12 residues.

This clonotype was detected many times. V and J are TRBV7-2 and TRBJ1-2, with D perhaps TRBD1 (6 bases). V lost 4 bases and J 8 bases, leaving 20 bases between the germline ends. The CDR3 consists of 15 residues. CDR1 is SGHTA, CDR2 FQGNSA, per germline. CDR3 DNA: TGTGCCAGCAGCTCACTAGAGAGGGGGGCATGGGGCTACACCTTC. Translated: CASSSLERGAWGYTF.

In its sample, this clonotype was seen many times. This chain connects TRBV11-1 to TRBJ1-4, with 9 bases lining up with TRBD1. The CDR3 loop spans 16 amino acids. Germline trimming cut 3 bases from V and 4 bases from J; bases unmatched to any gene: 6. Germline assignment: CDR1 SGHAT and CDR2 FQDESV (reference sequence). CDR3 loop: CASSLAQTGGNEKLFF. Written as DNA, the CDR3 is TGTGCCAGCAGCTTGGCCCAGACAGGGGGTAATGAAAAACTGTTTTTT.

This clonotype was seen at least ten times. The genes are TRBV2 and TRBJ1-2; D gene unclear. The germline V and J ends were trimmed by 7 bases and 0 bases, with 9 bases remaining between them. Germline V gene sequence: CDR1 SNHLY, CDR2 FYNNEI. The CDR3 is made up of 13 amino acids. The CDR3: CASKEQPNYGYTF. The CDR3 coding sequence is TGTGCCAGCAAGGAACAGCCTAACTATGGCTACACCTTC.

This clonotype was detected many times. The CDR3 bases are TGTGCCAGCAGTGAAGTTCGTGTAGCCAAAAACATTCAGTACTTC. It is translated as CASSEVRVAKNIQYF. The chain is built from TRBV6-1 and TRBJ2-4; no definite D call. Deletions cut 1 base from V and 0 bases from J, with 7 bases between. CDR1 and CDR2 from the germline V gene are MNHNS and SASEGT. The CDR3 length is 15 residues.

The V gene is TRBV20-1, the J gene TRBJ2-5; D might be TRBD2 (5 bases). CDR3 size: 14 residues. Trimming removed 6 bases from V and 5 bases from J, with 19 bases in between. Germline CDR1 DFQATT, CDR2 SNEGSKA (reference sequence). CDR3 bases: TGCAGTGCCCAAACTAGTACACCGTACGAGACCCAGTACTTC. It codes for CSAQTSTPYETQYF.

The table lists this clonotype with many counts. The V call is TRBV4-1, the J call TRBJ2-7; 12 nucleotides align to TRBD2. This CDR3 spans 16 amino acids. V gave up 4 bases and J gave up 1 base; unmatched junction bases: 5. Germline V gene lookup returns CDR1 MGHRA and CDR2 YSYEKL. CDR3: CASSPTTSGRSYEQYF. Written as DNA, the CDR3 is TGCGCCAGCAGCCCGACGACTAGCGGGAGATCCTACGAGCAGTACTTC.

The chain joins TRBV5-1 to TRBJ1-5; D is undetermined. In germline, CDR1 is SGHRS, CDR2 YFSETQ. The V and J ends lost 10 bases and 2 bases respectively, with 10 bases between them. This CDR3 has 12 amino acids. The CDR3 bases are TGCGCCGGAAGCAGTGGCAATCAGCCCCAGCATTTT. This sequence encodes CAGSSGNQPQHF.

The chain links TRBV6-2 or TRBV6-3 to TRBJ2-7, with TRBD2 as a possible D gene (6 bases). This CDR3 comprises 12 residues. Trimming took off 8 bases at V and 9 bases at J, with 17 bases between the two ends. Germline-derived CDR1 and CDR2 are MNHEY and SVGEGT. The CDR3, as DNA: TGTGCCAGCGCCCAGACTAGACGAGGGCAGTACTTC. Translating gives CASAQTRRGQYF.